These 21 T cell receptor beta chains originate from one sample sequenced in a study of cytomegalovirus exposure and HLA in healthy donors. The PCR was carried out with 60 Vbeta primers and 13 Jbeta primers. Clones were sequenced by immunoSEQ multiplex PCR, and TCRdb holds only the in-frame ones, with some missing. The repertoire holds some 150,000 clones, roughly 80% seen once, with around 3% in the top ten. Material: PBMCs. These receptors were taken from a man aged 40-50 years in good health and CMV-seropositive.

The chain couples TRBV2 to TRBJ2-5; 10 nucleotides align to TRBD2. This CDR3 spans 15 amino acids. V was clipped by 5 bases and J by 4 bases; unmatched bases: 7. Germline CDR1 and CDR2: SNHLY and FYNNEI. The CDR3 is CASSREAGGPETQYF. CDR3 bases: TGTGCCAGCAGTAGAGAAGCGGGAGGGCCAGAGACCCAGTACTTC.

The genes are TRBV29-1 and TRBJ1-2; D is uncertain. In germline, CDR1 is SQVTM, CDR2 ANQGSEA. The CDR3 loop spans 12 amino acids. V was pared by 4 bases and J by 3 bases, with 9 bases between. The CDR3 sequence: CSVGGGDYGYTF. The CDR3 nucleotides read TGCAGCGTTGGGGGAGGCGACTATGGCTACACCTTC.

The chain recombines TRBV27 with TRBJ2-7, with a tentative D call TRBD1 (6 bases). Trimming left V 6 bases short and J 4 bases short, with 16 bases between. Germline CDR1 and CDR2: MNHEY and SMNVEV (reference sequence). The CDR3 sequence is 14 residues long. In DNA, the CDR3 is TGTGCCAGCAGGTTACAGGGTGTTGGGTACGAGCAGTACTTC. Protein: CASRLQGVGYEQYF.

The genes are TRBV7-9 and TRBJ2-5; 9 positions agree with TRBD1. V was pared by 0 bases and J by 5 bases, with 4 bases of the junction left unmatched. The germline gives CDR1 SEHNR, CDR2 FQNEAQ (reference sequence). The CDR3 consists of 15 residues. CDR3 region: CASSLAVTGGETQYF. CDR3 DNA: TGTGCCAGCAGCTTAGCGGTGACAGGGGGGGAGACCCAGTACTTC. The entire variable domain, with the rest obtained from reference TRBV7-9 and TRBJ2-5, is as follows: DTGVSQNPRHKITKRGQNVTFRCDPISEHNRLYWYRQTLGQGPEFLTYFQNEAQLEKSRLLSDRFSAERPKGSFSTLEIQRTEQGDSAMYLCASSLAVTGGETQYFGPGTRLLVL.

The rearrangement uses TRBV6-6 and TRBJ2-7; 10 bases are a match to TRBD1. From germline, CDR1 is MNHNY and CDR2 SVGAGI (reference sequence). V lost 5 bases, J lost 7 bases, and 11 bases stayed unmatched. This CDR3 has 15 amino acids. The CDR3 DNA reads TGTGCCAGCAGTCCAGGACAGGGGGATCTGTGTGAGCAGTACTTC. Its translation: CASSPGQGDLCEQYF.

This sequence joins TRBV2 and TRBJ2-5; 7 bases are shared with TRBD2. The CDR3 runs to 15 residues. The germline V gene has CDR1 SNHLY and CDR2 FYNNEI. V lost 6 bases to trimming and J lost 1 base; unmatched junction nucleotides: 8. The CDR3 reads CASRPGGGGQETQYF. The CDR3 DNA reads TGTGCCAGCAGACCTGGGGGGGGAGGCCAAGAGACCCAGTACTTC.

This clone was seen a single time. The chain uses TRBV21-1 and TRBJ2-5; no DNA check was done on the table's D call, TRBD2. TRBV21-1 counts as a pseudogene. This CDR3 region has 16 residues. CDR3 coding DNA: TGTGCCAGCAGCCCACGCGCGGGAGGGGAAAAAGAGACCCAGTACTTC. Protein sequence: CASSPRAGGEKETQYF.

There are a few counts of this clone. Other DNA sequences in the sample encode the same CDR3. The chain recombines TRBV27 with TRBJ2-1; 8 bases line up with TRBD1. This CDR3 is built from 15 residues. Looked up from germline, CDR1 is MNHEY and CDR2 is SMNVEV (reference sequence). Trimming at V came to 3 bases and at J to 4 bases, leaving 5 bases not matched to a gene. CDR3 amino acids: CASSFSDRGYNEQFF. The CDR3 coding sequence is TGTGCCAGCAGTTTTTCAGACAGGGGATACAATGAGCAGTTCTTC.

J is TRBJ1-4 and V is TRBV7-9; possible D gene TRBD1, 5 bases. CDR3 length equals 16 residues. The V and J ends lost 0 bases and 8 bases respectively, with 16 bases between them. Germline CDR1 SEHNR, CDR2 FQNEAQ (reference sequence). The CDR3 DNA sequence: TGTGCCAGCAGCTTAGCCAACTCGGGCCCAGGGGAAAAACTGTTTTTT. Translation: CASSLANSGPGEKLFF. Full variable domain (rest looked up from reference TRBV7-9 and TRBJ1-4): DTGVSQNPRHKITKRGQNVTFRCDPISEHNRLYWYRQTLGQGPEFLTYFQNEAQLEKSRLLSDRFSAERPKGSFSTLEIQRTEQGDSAMYLCASSLANSGPGEKLFFGSGTQLSVL.

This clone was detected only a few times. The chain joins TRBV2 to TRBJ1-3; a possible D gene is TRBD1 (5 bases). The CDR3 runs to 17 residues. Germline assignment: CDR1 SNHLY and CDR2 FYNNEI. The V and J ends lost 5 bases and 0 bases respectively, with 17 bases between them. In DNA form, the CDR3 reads TGTGCCAGCAGTTCTCAGGGTTTAGTGAGCTCTGGAAACACCATATATTTT. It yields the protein CASSSQGLVSSGNTIYF.

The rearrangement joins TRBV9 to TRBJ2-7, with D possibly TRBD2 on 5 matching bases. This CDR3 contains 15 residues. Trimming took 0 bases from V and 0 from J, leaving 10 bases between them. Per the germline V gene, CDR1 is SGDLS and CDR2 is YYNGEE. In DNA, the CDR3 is TGTGCCAGCAGCGTAGACAACGGGGACTCCTACGAGCAGTACTTC. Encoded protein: CASSVDNGDSYEQYF.

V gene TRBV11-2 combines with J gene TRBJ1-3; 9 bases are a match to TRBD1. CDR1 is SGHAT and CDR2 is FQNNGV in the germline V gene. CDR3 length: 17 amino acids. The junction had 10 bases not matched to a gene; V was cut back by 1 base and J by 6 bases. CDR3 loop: CASSLGAGTGSENTIYF. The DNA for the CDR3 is TGTGCCAGCAGCTTAGGCGCCGGGACAGGGTCCGAAAACACCATATATTTT.

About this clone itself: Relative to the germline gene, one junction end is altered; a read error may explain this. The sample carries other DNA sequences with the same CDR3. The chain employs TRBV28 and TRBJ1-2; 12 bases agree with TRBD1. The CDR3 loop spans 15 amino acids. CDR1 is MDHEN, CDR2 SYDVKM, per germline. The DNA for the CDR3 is TGTGCCAGCAGTTTGGGACAGGGGGCTAAGTATGGCTACACCTTC. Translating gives CASSLGQGAKYGYTF.

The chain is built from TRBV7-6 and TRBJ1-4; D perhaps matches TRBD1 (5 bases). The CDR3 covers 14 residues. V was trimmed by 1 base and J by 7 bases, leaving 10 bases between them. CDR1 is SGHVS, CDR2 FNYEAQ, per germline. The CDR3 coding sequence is TGTGCCAGCAGCTTAGAGGGGAATGGTGAAAAACTGTTTTTT. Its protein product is CASSLEGNGEKLFF.

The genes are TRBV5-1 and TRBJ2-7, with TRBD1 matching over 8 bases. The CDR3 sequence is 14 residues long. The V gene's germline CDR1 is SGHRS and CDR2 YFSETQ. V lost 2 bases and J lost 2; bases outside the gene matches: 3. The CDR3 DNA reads TGCGCCAGCAGCTTCCCGGACAGGGCCTACGAGCAGTACTTC. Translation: CASSFPDRAYEQYF.

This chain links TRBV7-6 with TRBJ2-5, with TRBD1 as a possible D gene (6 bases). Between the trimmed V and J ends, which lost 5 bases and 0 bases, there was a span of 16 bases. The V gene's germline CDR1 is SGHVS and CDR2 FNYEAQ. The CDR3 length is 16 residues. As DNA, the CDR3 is TGTGCCAGCAGCGTTCGGACAGTCCAGTACCAAGAGACCCAGTACTTC. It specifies CASSVRTVQYQETQYF.

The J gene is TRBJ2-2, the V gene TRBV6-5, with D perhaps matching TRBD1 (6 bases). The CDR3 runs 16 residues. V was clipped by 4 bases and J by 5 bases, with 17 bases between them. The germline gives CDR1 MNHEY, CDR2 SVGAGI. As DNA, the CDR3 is TGTGCCAGCAGTTTCCAATTGACAGGCGGGACCGGGGAGCTGTTTTTT. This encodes CASSFQLTGGTGELFF.

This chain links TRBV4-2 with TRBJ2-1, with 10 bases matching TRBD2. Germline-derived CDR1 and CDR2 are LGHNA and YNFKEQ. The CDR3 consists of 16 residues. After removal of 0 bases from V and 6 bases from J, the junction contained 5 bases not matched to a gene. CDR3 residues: CASSQESSGSPNEQFF. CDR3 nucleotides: TGTGCCAGCAGCCAAGAGTCTAGCGGGAGTCCCAATGAGCAGTTCTTC.

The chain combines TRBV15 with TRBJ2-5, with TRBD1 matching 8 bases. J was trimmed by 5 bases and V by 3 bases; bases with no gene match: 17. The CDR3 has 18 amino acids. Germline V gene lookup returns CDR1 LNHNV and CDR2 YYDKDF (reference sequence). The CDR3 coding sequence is TGTGCCACCAGCAGGGCCCACCCCCGCAGGGGGCGCGGTGAGACCCAGTACTTC. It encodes CATSRAHPRRGRGETQYF.

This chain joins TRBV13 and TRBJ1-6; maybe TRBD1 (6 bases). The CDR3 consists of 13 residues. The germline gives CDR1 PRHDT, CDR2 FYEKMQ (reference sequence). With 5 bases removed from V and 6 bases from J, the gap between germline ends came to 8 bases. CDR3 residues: CASSRTANSPLHF. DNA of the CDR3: TGTGCCAGCAGCCGGACAGCTAATTCACCCCTCCACTTT.

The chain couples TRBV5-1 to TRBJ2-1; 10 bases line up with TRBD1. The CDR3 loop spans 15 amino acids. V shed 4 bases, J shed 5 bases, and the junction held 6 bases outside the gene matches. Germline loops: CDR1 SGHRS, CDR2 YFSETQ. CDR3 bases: TGCGCCAGCAGCACGGGACAGGGGAGTAACAATGAGCAGTTCTTC. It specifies CASSTGQGSNNEQFF.